Below are 29 T cell receptor beta chains sequenced from a single sample in a study of blood T cell repertoires in COVID-19. Sequencing was performed with immunoSEQ multiplex PCR; in TCRdb, only in-frame clones are kept and a portion is missing. The table includes 150,000 or so clones, 79% detected once. Sequencing was carried out using peripheral blood. The receptors come from a woman aged 55-69 years with COVID-19, enrolled during active disease.

The chain is built from TRBV7-2 and TRBJ1-5; the D is unclear. CDR1 is SGHTA and CDR2 is FQGNSA in the germline V gene. The CDR3 extends over 15 amino acids. V was trimmed by 1 base and J by 3 bases, leaving 10 bases between them. The CDR3: CASSLEPIPNQPQHF. DNA for the CDR3: TGTGCCAGCAGCTTAGAGCCGATCCCCAATCAGCCCCAGCATTTT.

V is TRBV5-6 and J is TRBJ2-1; 7 bases line up with TRBD2. Germline CDR1 and CDR2: SGHDT and YYEEEE. CDR3 size: 14 residues. V dropped 7 bases and J dropped 8; count of bases not matched to a gene: 12. The CDR3 here is CASDVTSKFYEQFF. The DNA of the CDR3 is TGTGCCAGCGATGTGACTAGCAAGTTCTATGAGCAGTTCTTC. Using reference TRBV5-6 and TRBJ2-1 for the parts outside the CDR3, the full variable domain is DAGVTQSPTHLIKTRGQQVTLRCSPKSGHDTVSWYQQALGQGPQFIFQYYEEEERQRGNFPDRFSGHQFPNYSSELNVNALLLGDSALYLCASDVTSKFYEQFFGPGTRLTVL.

This clone was counted only a few times. The rearrangement joins TRBV9 to TRBJ2-1; 7 nucleotides match TRBD1. The germline gives CDR1 SGDLS, CDR2 YYNGEE. CDR3 length equals 14 residues. V dropped 3 bases and J dropped 7; count of bases not matched to a gene: 7. CDR3 residues: CASSAETGFNEQFF. Written as DNA, the CDR3 is TGTGCCAGCAGCGCCGAGACAGGGTTTAATGAGCAGTTCTTC.

The chain has TRBV2 and TRBJ2-7; 8 bases align to TRBD1. After removal of 6 bases from V and 3 bases from J, the junction contained 7 bases not matched to a gene. Germline-derived CDR1 and CDR2 are SNHLY and FYNNEI. The CDR3 is made up of 14 amino acids. CDR3 sequence (DNA): TGTGCCAGCAGCCGAGGACAGGGAGTCTACGAGCAGTACGTC. Translating gives CASSRGQGVYEQYV.

The chain has TRBV7-8 and TRBJ2-7; 7 positions agree with TRBD2. Germline CDR1 reads SGHVS; CDR2 reads FQNEAQ. V was pared by 2 bases and J by 2 bases, with 6 bases of the junction left unmatched. The CDR3 has 15 amino acids. This CDR3 reads CASSLSLALAYEQYF. CDR3 in DNA: TGTGCCAGCAGCTTATCACTAGCGCTGGCCTACGAGCAGTACTTC.

CDR3 coding DNA: TGCAGTGCTAGTCCTAGCGGGAGTGGAACCGGGGAGCTGTTTTTT. It is translated as CSASPSGSGTGELFF. This chain uses TRBV20-1 with TRBJ2-2; 10 bases map to TRBD2. The CDR3 contains 15 residues. The germline V gene has CDR1 DFQATT and CDR2 SNEGSKA (reference sequence). V gave up 3 bases and J gave up 5 bases; unmatched junction bases: 6.

This chain joins TRBV28 and TRBJ2-4, with TRBD2 matching over 10 bases. The V gene's germline CDR1 is MDHEN and CDR2 SYDVKM. With 7 bases clipped from V and 1 base from J, the junction kept 7 bases outside the gene matches. This CDR3 spans 16 amino acids. This chain's CDR3 is CASTPSGSVAKNIQYF. In nucleotides, the CDR3 is TGTGCCAGCACCCCTAGCGGGAGCGTCGCCAAAAACATTCAGTACTTC.

The rearrangement joins TRBV19 to TRBJ1-1; D is unresolved. Trimming left V 5 bases short and J 1 base short, with 17 bases between. Looked up from germline, CDR1 is LNHDA and CDR2 is SQIVND (reference sequence). This CDR3 is built from 16 residues. CDR3 loop: CASSVLRLVRNTEAFF. In DNA form, the CDR3 reads TGTGCCAGTAGTGTACTCCGATTGGTCCGGAACACTGAAGCTTTCTTT.

The chain employs TRBV29-1 and TRBJ2-7, with 11 positions matching TRBD1. The CDR3 spans 17 residues. Germline V gene data show CDR1 as SQVTM and CDR2 as ANQGSEA. Trimming took 3 bases from V and 2 from J; bases not matched to a gene: 12. The CDR3 loop reads CSVDPLSSGQGAYEQYF. The CDR3 nucleotides read TGCAGCGTTGACCCCTTATCTTCGGGACAGGGGGCCTACGAGCAGTACTTC.

The chain uses TRBV19 and TRBJ2-7; 7 bases match TRBD2. After removal of 3 bases from V and 1 base from J, the junction contained 6 bases not matched to a gene. Germline CDR1 and CDR2: LNHDA and SQIVND (reference sequence). This CDR3 has 15 amino acids. The DNA for the CDR3 is TGTGCCAGTAGTATGGGGTCTAGCGGTTCCTACGAGCAGTACTTC. Translation: CASSMGSSGSYEQYF.

V and J are TRBV5-4 and TRBJ1-4; 7 bases line up with TRBD1. The CDR3 is 14 residues long. V shed 3 bases and J 1 base; nucleotides not matched to a gene: 0. Germline loops: CDR1 SGHNT, CDR2 YYREEE (reference sequence). The CDR3 nucleotides are TGTGCCAGCAGCTCAGGGGGAACTAATGAAAAACTGTTTTTT. This codes for CASSSGGTNEKLFF.

The V gene is TRBV9, the J gene TRBJ2-7; 14 bases align to TRBD2. V dropped 3 bases and J dropped 0; count of bases not matched to a gene: 8. Germline CDR1 and CDR2: SGDLS and YYNGEE. The CDR3 is 18 amino acids. CDR3 nucleotides: TGTGCCAGCAGCGGATCGACTAGCGGGAGGGCCGGCTCCTACGAGCAGTACTTC. Translated, it gives CASSGSTSGRAGSYEQYF.

V is TRBV7-3 and J is TRBJ2-1, with TRBD2 matching over 9 bases. The CDR3 runs 16 residues. With 5 bases clipped from V and 5 bases from J, the junction kept 10 bases outside the gene matches. Germline lookup yields CDR1 SGHTA and CDR2 FQGTGA. DNA for the CDR3: TGTGCCAGCAGCCCTAAGAGGACTAGCGTTGACAATGAGCAGTTCTTC. It translates to CASSPKRTSVDNEQFF.

CDR3 in amino acids: CASSPEENSPLHF. The DNA for the CDR3 is TGTGCCAGCAGTCCAGAGGAAAATTCACCCCTCCACTTT. V usage is TRBV6-4 and J usage is TRBJ1-6; D ambiguous. Germline CDR1 is MRHNA and CDR2 is SNTAGT. With 5 bases removed from V and 7 bases from J, the gap between germline ends came to 9 bases. CDR3 length equals 13 residues.

The chain uses TRBV15 and TRBJ2-7; 13 nucleotides match TRBD2. Trimming removed 6 bases from V and 4 bases from J; junction bases left unmatched: 3. In germline, CDR1 is LNHNV, CDR2 YYDKDF (reference sequence). The CDR3 totals 14 residues. The CDR3 loop is CATSLGLAGYEQYV. The CDR3, as DNA: TGTGCCACCAGTCTGGGACTAGCGGGGTACGAGCAGTACGTC.

The chain combines TRBV28 with TRBJ2-7; D might be TRBD1 (5 bases). The germline gives CDR1 MDHEN, CDR2 SYDVKM. V shed 3 bases and J shed 2 bases, with 8 bases lying between them. The CDR3 length is 13 residues. CDR3 in amino acids: CASSFGAPYEQYV. The CDR3 DNA follows: TGTGCCAGCAGTTTTGGGGCTCCCTACGAGCAGTACGTC.

The V call is TRBV7-9, the J call TRBJ2-1, with 11 bases lining up with TRBD2. The CDR3 spans 16 residues. Germline loops: CDR1 SEHNR, CDR2 FQNEAQ (reference sequence). The V segment lost 3 bases and the J segment 7 bases; nucleotides outside the gene matches: 8. CDR3 region: CASSFKTSGIGNEQFF. Here the CDR3 DNA reads TGTGCCAGCAGCTTCAAGACTAGCGGGATAGGGAATGAGCAGTTCTTC.

Here the CDR3 DNA reads TGTGCCAGCAGTTTTGGACAGGGGAGTTCCTATAATTCACCCCTCCACTTT. It translates to CASSFGQGSSYNSPLHF. The J gene is TRBJ1-6, the V gene TRBV5-6; 9 bases line up with TRBD1. Losses at the gene ends were 5 bases for V and 1 base for J; bases not matched to a gene: 7. The CDR3 has 17 amino acids. CDR1 and CDR2 (germline): SGHDT, YYEEEE.

The DNA of the CDR3 is TGTGCCAGCAGTCCCTCTTTTGCAGATCAGCCCCAGCATTTT. Translated: CASSPSFADQPQHF. V is TRBV28 and J is TRBJ1-5; no clear D. CDR1 is MDHEN and CDR2 is SYDVKM in the germline V gene. This CDR3 is built from 14 residues. V was cut by 5 bases and J by 5 bases, with 13 bases left in between.

CDR3 in amino acids: CASSLLSGGPFPRYF. CDR3 coding DNA: TGTGCCAGCAGCTTACTCAGCGGGGGACCCTTCCCTCGGTATTTT. The V gene is TRBV11-2, the J gene TRBJ2-3, with 8 bases fitting TRBD2. After removal of 2 bases from V and 14 bases from J, the junction contained 15 bases not matched to a gene. CDR3 size: 15 residues. Germline values: CDR1 SGHAT, CDR2 FQNNGV.

The gene calls are TRBV4-1 and TRBJ2-5; no clear D. The germline V gene encodes CDR1 MGHRA and CDR2 YSYEKL. Trimming removed 1 base from V and 2 bases from J, with 8 bases in between. The CDR3 sequence is 14 residues long. This chain's CDR3 is CASSQVLLQETQYF. In nucleotides, the CDR3 is TGCGCCAGCAGCCAAGTTCTCCTACAAGAGACCCAGTACTTC.

V is TRBV29-1 and J is TRBJ1-2; D is undetermined. CDR3 size: 13 residues. The V and J ends lost 6 bases and 5 bases respectively, with 16 bases between them. Germline V gives CDR1 SQVTM, CDR2 ANQGSEA. The CDR3 DNA reads TGCAGCGTGCAAGTGTCAGGAGGATATGGCTACACCTTC. This sequence encodes CSVQVSGGYGYTF.

This chain uses TRBV7-9 with TRBJ2-1, with a tentative D call TRBD2 (5 bases). CDR3 length: 13 residues. V lost 1 base to trimming and J lost 7 bases, with 8 bases between them. Germline CDR1 and CDR2: SEHNR and FQNEAQ (reference sequence). CDR3 in DNA: TGTGCCAGCAGCTTAGTAGCGATGAATGAGCAGTTCTTC. It yields the protein CASSLVAMNEQFF. The complete variable domain, with remaining parts taken from reference TRBV7-9 and TRBJ2-1, reads DTGVSQNPRHKITKRGQNVTFRCDPISEHNRLYWYRQTLGQGPEFLTYFQNEAQLEKSRLLSDRFSAERPKGSFSTLEIQRTEQGDSAMYLCASSLVAMNEQFFGPGTRLTVL.

CDR3 sequence reads: CASSPPGTGWKTQYF. As DNA, the CDR3 is TGTGCCAGCAGCCCTCCTGGGACAGGGTGGAAGACCCAGTACTTC. This rearrangement joins TRBV7-2 to TRBJ2-5; 9 nucleotides match TRBD1. The CDR3 has 15 amino acids. Trimming at V came to 5 bases and at J to 6 bases, leaving 10 bases not matched to a gene. Germline CDR1 and CDR2: SGHTA and FQGNSA.

V and J are TRBV19 and TRBJ1-5, with D tentatively TRBD1 (5 bases). The germline gives CDR1 LNHDA, CDR2 SQIVND (reference sequence). Trimming removed 3 bases at V and 0 bases at J, with 12 bases between. The CDR3 has 16 amino acids. This CDR3 reads CASSMGRVFSNQPQHF. For the CDR3, the DNA is TGTGCCAGTAGTATGGGCAGGGTATTTAGCAATCAGCCCCAGCATTTT.

The rearrangement uses TRBV6-2 or TRBV6-3 and TRBJ2-6; D is unclear. This CDR3 has 16 amino acids. With 6 bases removed from V and 0 bases from J, the gap between germline ends came to 12 bases. Germline CDR1 MNHEY, CDR2 SVGEGT. The CDR3 region is CASSPIPGSGANVLTF. In DNA, the CDR3 is TGTGCCAGCAGCCCTATCCCGGGCTCTGGGGCCAACGTCCTGACTTTC.

The chain couples TRBV19 to TRBJ1-5, with unresolved D. Germline loops: CDR1 LNHDA, CDR2 SQIVND (reference sequence). This CDR3 is built from 14 residues. Trimming pared 7 bases from V and 4 bases from J, leaving 14 bases between. In DNA, the CDR3 is TGTGCCAGTACGGCGCCGGGGAGAAATCAGCCCCAGCATTTT. Translating gives CASTAPGRNQPQHF.

The table lists this clone with a count of one. The chain combines TRBV2 with TRBJ1-5; perhaps TRBD1 as D (6 bases). The germline gives CDR1 SNHLY, CDR2 FYNNEI. The CDR3 spans 14 residues. Trimming stripped 2 bases from V and 6 bases from J, with 11 bases between. The CDR3 DNA is TGTGCCAGCAGTGAAACAGGGCGGACTCAGCCCCAGCATTTT. Its translation: CASSETGRTQPQHF.

The chain combines TRBV9 with TRBJ2-7, with 11 bases aligning to TRBD2. This CDR3 is built from 15 residues. The J segment lost 2 bases and the V segment lost 5 bases, leaving 6 bases of the junction unmatched. CDR1 is SGDLS and CDR2 is YYNGEE in the germline V gene. In DNA form, the CDR3 reads TGTGCCAGCAGTCCCCAACTAGCGGGAGCCTACGAGCAGTACTTC. Amino acids: CASSPQLAGAYEQYF.